This TCR beta chain was identified in a study of T cells in Graves' hyperthyroidism and ophthalmopathy (dated by TCRdb to the late 2010s). Context from the whole study: Peripheral blood samples were taken at the time of initial diagnosis, prior to any treatment. TCR V-J signatures able to tell the groups apart were searched for in a discovery cohort of about a hundred patients, of whom around 43 had Graves' ophthalmopathy and 57 had stable Graves' hyperthyroidism. Whether ophthalmopathy could be predicted prospectively was tested in an independent validation cohort made up of approximately 19 hyperthyroidism patients plus 17 patients who later progressed to ophthalmopathy. The roughly 91 discovery patients were randomly split 7:3 into training and test sets. In six Graves' hyperthyroidism patients, the study also compared T-cell repertoires from thyroid tissue with T-cell repertoires from blood. After sampling, hyperthyroidism patients received methimazole starting at 30 mg daily, and ophthalmopathy patients received high-dose intravenous methylprednisolone. TCR Vbeta CDR3 sequencing of some 140 peripheral blood samples (under 45 ophthalmopathy, 75 hyperthyroidism and roughly 17 progressor patients) is reported in the paper. Broader findings and caveats from the paper: Most expanded thyroid clonotypes (frequency above 0.001) were also found in blood, which suggests that blood repertoires may mirror thyroid immune responses. Sample size was not statistically predetermined, and blinding of investigators to group allocation was not performed. A 13 V-J signature model separated ophthalmopathy from stable hyperthyroidism, with approximately 86% sensitivity and roughly 84% specificity in cross-validation and 80%/75% in testing. In validation, the model predicted progression to ophthalmopathy a median of approximately 6.3 months before onset, with about 64% sensitivity and 72.22% specificity.

The CDR3, from cysteine to phenylalanine, totals 13 residues. Only the CDR3 region is kept as DNA, spanning 39 bases read in frame from base 1. CDR1 and CDR2 are drawn from the germline V gene: MNHNS, SASEGT. V sheds 7 bases and J sheds 0 bases, leaving 6 bases between their ends. Stable Graves' hyperthyroidism was defined as no progression to ophthalmopathy during 18 months of follow-up. Hyperthyroidism patients were aged 18 to 65 years and newly diagnosed, with disease duration of less than 2 months. The study excluded patients with uncontrolled infections, other autoimmune diseases, pregnancy or lactation. Clinical symptoms, serum thyroxine and TRAb, thyroid ultrasound, and orbital computed tomography formed the basis for the diagnoses. PBMCs were isolated from 7.5 to 10 ml of fresh peripheral blood by Ficoll-Paque density gradient centrifugation. Trizol reagent was used to extract total RNA, and RNA quality was then checked on an Agilent 2100 Bioanalyzer.

As to this clonotype: Its recognized antigen is unknown. Per-base quality was not reported, and no clone a single base away is much larger than it.

TCR beta CDR3 regions were amplified from RNA transcripts. For the first round of RT-PCR on the TCR CDR3, the HTBI primer set was used together with the Qiagen OneStep RT-PCR kit. The libraries were constructed in a second round of multiplex PCR and then size-selected and purified. The libraries were sequenced on an Illumina HiSeq2000 using paired-end 100 bp reads. The authors' analysis ran thus. SOAPnuke was used to process the raw data, removing reads that contained adapters or uncalled bases, had a mean Phred below 15, or lacked an exact match to the constant primer or identifier. High-quality paired reads were merged with COPE v1.2.5, and unique nucleotide sequences were defined as clonotypes. MiTCR v1.1 was used to align clonotypes to the IMGT TRBV, TRBD and TRBJ reference segments. The analysis included only V-J combinations with a frequency above 0.0001, which together covered 99% to 99.2% of the repertoires. A TCS score was defined as the ratio of F50 (clonal expansion) to E x V (chaos), with BLOSUM62-based TCRdist applied between CDR3 peptides within each V-J. Welch's t-statistics and random forest reduced around 520 V-J features to 10 to 15, which were used in a naive Bayes classifier (R e1071). TCRdb passed the public sequencing reads through fastp at Q25 and MiXCR, retaining productive beta sequences. CDR3 protein sequences are deduplicated, and each keeps its most common genes and DNA. The V and J calls were not made by the authors but by TCRdb's processing. The table for this sample lists 550,000 to 600,000 distinct CDR3 sequences; 16% of them were counted only once. 15% to 20% of the sample is taken by the ten largest.

The sequence came from a woman aged 18-29 years with Graves' hyperthyroidism. Recombination joined TRBV6-1 with TRBJ1-4, with the D gene not clear enough to name. The sample was blood. The CDR3 region: CASTRATNEKLFF. The sequence in DNA is TGTGCCAGCACTAGGGCAACTAATGAAAAACTGTTTTTT.